This T cell receptor beta chain was captured by sequencing in a study of cytomegalovirus exposure and HLA in healthy donors. Primers for the PCR totalled 60 Vbeta and 13 Jbeta. Clones were sequenced by immunoSEQ multiplex PCR, and TCRdb holds only the in-frame ones, with some missing. Here the sample spans about 160,000 clones, 80% being singletons. The study's findings and limits: An ancestry cluster, one associated with Asian ancestry, reportedly showed fewer N-insertions than the roughly 610-donor mean in a later analysis. Productive status was seen about 90% or about 30% of the time for most TCR beta V segments in an earlier analysis.

The count of this clone is one. The antigen is undetermined. V was cut by 0 bases and J by 2 bases, with 10 bases left in between. The CDR3 runs 15 residues. The germline CDR1 and CDR2 sequences are SGHTA and FQGTGA. The sequence was collected from a young man in good health and CMV-seronegative. The sample was PBMCs. The rearrangement uses TRBV7-3 and TRBJ1-1; tentatively, D is TRBD1 (6 bases). As DNA, the CDR3 is TGTGCCAGCAGCTTAACCCCAGGGGTTAACACTGAAGCTTTCTTT. Protein: CASSLTPGVNTEAFF.